One and the same sample provided the 32 T cell receptor beta chains below, sequenced in a study of blood T cell repertoires in COVID-19 (dated by TCRdb to the early 2020s). Libraries were prepared through the immunoSEQ multiplex PCR assay. Sourced from immuneACCESS, this table was stored by TCRdb with only in-frame sequences that have V and J called. A share of the clones is absent; for the studies checked, an unresolved V gene accounts for under half, and the remainder has no known explanation. Across this sample there are 95,000 to 150,000 clones, with 65% to 90% seen only once. The top ten clones comprise over 10% of the sample. Sequencing was done on a sample of peripheral blood. The receptors derive from a human donor in a cohort sampled during active COVID-19.

The chain carries TRBV28 and TRBJ2-4; D may be TRBD2 (5 bases). The germline CDR1 and CDR2 sequences are MDHEN and SYDVKM. V was trimmed by 7 bases and J by 1 base, leaving 14 bases between them. The CDR3 has 15 residues. The CDR3 is CASTTLSGAKNIQYF. The CDR3 nucleotides are TGTGCCAGCACCACCCTCTCGGGGGCCAAAAACATTCAGTACTTC.

This rearrangement joins TRBV3-1 (or the pseudogene TRBV3-2) to TRBJ2-3; a possible D gene is TRBD2 (7 bases). Trimming took 3 bases from V and 3 from J, leaving 19 bases between them. The germline gives CDR1 LGHDT, CDR2 YNNKEL (reference sequence). The CDR3 loop spans 17 amino acids. The CDR3 spells CASSQGGTSTGTDTQYF. DNA of the CDR3: TGTGCCAGCAGCCAGGGAGGGACATCGACGGGGACAGATACGCAGTATTTT.

The chain joins TRBV15 to TRBJ1-1; tentative D call: TRBD1 (6 bases). Deletions cut 2 bases from V and 0 bases from J, with 16 bases between. Germline assignment: CDR1 LNHNV and CDR2 YYDKDF (reference sequence). The CDR3 has 17 residues. DNA of the CDR3: TGTGCCACCAGCAGAAAGAAAGGGACAAGATTGAACACTGAAGCTTTCTTT. This codes for CATSRKKGTRLNTEAFF. The full variable domain, completed using reference TRBV15 and TRBJ1-1, is DAMVIQNPRYQVTQFGKPVTLSCSQTLNHNVMYWYQQKSSQAPKLLFHYYDKDFNNEADTPDNFQSRRPNTSFCFLDIRSPGLGDTAMYLCATSRKKGTRLNTEAFFGQGTRLTVV.

This clone is a singleton in its sample. The germline gene is not matched at one end of the junction; a read error may be the cause. The V gene is TRBV2, the J gene TRBJ1-1; D possibly corresponds to TRBD1 (6 bases). From germline, CDR1 is SNHLY and CDR2 FYNNEI. This CDR3 comprises 14 residues. The CDR3 loop is CASQQGWPNAEAFF. The DNA of the CDR3 is TGTGCCAGCCAACAGGGTTGGCCGAACGCTGAAGCTTTCTTT.

The V gene is TRBV13, the J gene TRBJ2-3, with D perhaps matching TRBD1 (6 bases). CDR3 length: 14 residues. Germline V gene data show CDR1 as PRHDT and CDR2 as FYEKMQ (reference sequence). V was shortened by 5 bases and J by 4 bases, with 13 bases between the two germline ends. Written as DNA, the CDR3 is TGTGCCAGCAGCCCGTCCAGGGGCGCAGATACGCAGTATTTT. Amino acid sequence: CASSPSRGADTQYF.

The gene calls are TRBV5-1 and TRBJ2-1; 9 positions agree with TRBD2. J was trimmed by 7 bases and V by 0 bases; bases with no gene match: 8. CDR3 length equals 16 residues. Looked up from germline, CDR1 is SGHRS and CDR2 is YFSETQ. The CDR3 DNA reads TGCGCCAGCAGCTTGGGGAGCGGGGGGCTTGGGAATGAGCAGTTCTTC. This sequence encodes CASSLGSGGLGNEQFF.

The chain links TRBV18 to TRBJ2-7, with a tentative D call TRBD2 (5 bases). CDR3 length: 15 amino acids. Trimming cost V 1 base and J 4 bases, with 14 bases left between them. Germline values: CDR1 KGHSH, CDR2 LQKENI. CDR3 protein: CASSPRRVRDYEQYF. The CDR3 DNA follows: TGTGCCAGCTCACCACGGCGGGTCCGGGATTACGAGCAGTACTTC.

V gene TRBV6-6 combines with J gene TRBJ2-1; 9 bases align to TRBD1. This CDR3 has 12 amino acids. The V and J ends lost 5 bases and 10 bases, in that order; junction bases with no gene match: 3. CDR1 and CDR2 from the germline V gene are MNHNY and SVGAGI (reference sequence). This chain's CDR3 is CASSRTGAEQFF. CDR3 bases: TGTGCCAGCAGTCGGACAGGGGCCGAGCAGTTCTTC.

The V and J genes are TRBV4-1 and TRBJ2-5, with D possibly matching TRBD1 (5 bases). CDR3 size: 14 residues. Between the trimmed V and J ends, which lost 1 base and 5 bases, there was a span of 11 bases. Germline CDR1 is MGHRA and CDR2 is YSYEKL. Here the CDR3 reads CASSQGGRRETQYF. The CDR3 DNA reads TGCGCCAGCAGCCAAGGGGGCAGACGGGAGACCCAGTACTTC.

This sequence joins TRBV5-1 and TRBJ1-2; no firm D call. CDR1 is SGHRS, CDR2 YFSETQ, per germline. With 2 bases removed from V and 4 bases from J, the gap between germline ends came to 12 bases. The CDR3 runs to 14 residues. CDR3 sequence (DNA): TGCGCCAGCAGCTTCGGAGGGTTTGCCTATGGCTACACCTTC. Its protein product is CASSFGGFAYGYTF.

V gene TRBV5-1 combines with J gene TRBJ2-4; no firm D call. This CDR3 has 16 residues. The V gene's germline CDR1 is SGHRS and CDR2 YFSETQ. The V end was cut by 2 bases, the J end by 0 bases, with 12 bases between. In nucleotides, the CDR3 is TGCGCCAGCAGCTTCGGGTCCCTCATAGCCAAAAACATTCAGTACTTC. Residues: CASSFGSLIAKNIQYF.

V gene TRBV27 combines with J gene TRBJ1-2, with 7 nucleotides matching TRBD1. The length of the CDR3 is 15 residues. J gave up 3 bases and V 5 bases, and 9 bases lay outside the gene matches. Looked up from germline, CDR1 is MNHEY and CDR2 is SMNVEV (reference sequence). DNA for the CDR3: TGTGCCAGCAGTGCCCGGACAGGTATAGACTATGGCTACACCTTC. Its translation is CASSARTGIDYGYTF.

The chain combines TRBV9 with TRBJ2-7, with a weak D call TRBD2 (6 bases). V gave up 0 bases and J gave up 0 bases, with 10 bases separating them. The CDR3 runs 15 residues. CDR1 SGDLS and CDR2 YYNGEE come from the germline V gene. CDR3: CASSVGSGSSYEQYF. The CDR3 nucleotides are TGTGCCAGCAGCGTAGGTAGCGGTAGCTCCTACGAGCAGTACTTC.

The CDR3 DNA reads TGTGCCAGCAGCGTTAATCCAGAACAGGGCCCCGGTGACGAAAAACTGTTTTTT. As protein: CASSVNPEQGPGDEKLFF. The J gene is TRBJ1-4, the V gene TRBV9, with a weak D call TRBD1 (6 bases). The V gene lost 2 bases and the J gene lost 8 bases, with 25 bases spanning the gap. CDR1 SGDLS and CDR2 YYNGEE come from the germline V gene. The length of the CDR3 is 18 residues. Looking up the rest from reference TRBV9 and TRBJ1-4 gives the full variable domain: DSGVTQTPKHLITATGQRVTLRCSPRSGDLSVYWYQQSLDQGLQFLIQYYNGEERAKGNILERFSAQQFPDLHSELNLSSLELGDSALYFCASSVNPEQGPGDEKLFFGSGTQLSVL.

The chain uses TRBV3-1 (or the pseudogene TRBV3-2) and TRBJ2-7; D remains ambiguous. There are 12 residues in the CDR3. Per germline, CDR1 LGHDT and CDR2 YNNKEL (reference sequence). V was pared by 4 bases and J by 7 bases, with 11 bases between. CDR3 nucleotide sequence: TGTGCCAGCAGCCGAGGCTCTCAAGAGCAGTACTTC. It codes for CASSRGSQEQYF.

J is TRBJ2-1 and V is TRBV5-1; 11 bases map to TRBD2. Trimming took 0 bases from V and 1 from J; bases not matched to a gene: 9. Germline V CDR1 and CDR2: SGHRS, YFSETQ. The CDR3 loop spans 19 amino acids. CDR3 coding DNA: TGCGCCAGCAGCTTGGCGGGTAGCGGGGGGGCCAAGTCCTACAATGAGCAGTTCTTC. As protein: CASSLAGSGGAKSYNEQFF.

V and J are TRBV28 and TRBJ1-1, with D possibly matching TRBD1 (6 bases). CDR3 length: 15 amino acids. V was pared by 5 bases and J by 5 bases, with 18 bases between. Germline CDR1 MDHEN, CDR2 SYDVKM. The CDR3 loop reads CASSIYRAGGTEAFF. The CDR3 DNA sequence: TGTGCCAGCAGTATCTACAGGGCAGGAGGAACTGAAGCTTTCTTT.

This chain uses TRBV28 with TRBJ2-7; weak D call: TRBD2 (6 bases). V lost 2 bases to trimming and J lost 2 bases, with 10 bases between them. The germline CDR1 and CDR2 sequences are MDHEN and SYDVKM. The CDR3 spans 14 residues. CDR3 region: CASSLAGPPYEQYF. The CDR3 bases are TGTGCCAGCAGTTTAGCGGGACCCCCCTACGAGCAGTACTTC. Looking up the rest from reference TRBV28 and TRBJ2-7 gives the full variable domain: DVKVTQSSRYLVKRTGEKVFLECVQDMDHENMFWYRQDPGLGLRLIYFSYDVKMKEKGDIPEGYSVSREKKERFSLILESASTNQTSMYLCASSLAGPPYEQYFGPGTRLTVT.

This sequence joins TRBV2 and TRBJ1-1, with D possibly being TRBD1 (5 bases). V lost 6 bases, J lost 0 bases, and 8 bases lay in between. There are 13 residues in the CDR3. CDR1 is SNHLY, CDR2 FYNNEI, per germline. CDR3 residues: CASSGHLNTEAFF. DNA for the CDR3: TGTGCCAGCAGCGGACACCTGAACACTGAAGCTTTCTTT. The variable domain in full, completed from reference TRBV2 and TRBJ1-1, reads EPEVTQTPSHQVTQMGQEVILRCVPISNHLYFYWYRQILGQKVEFLVSFYNNEISEKSEIFDDQFSVERPDGSNFTLKIRSTKLEDSAMYFCASSGHLNTEAFFGQGTRLTVV.

The chain has TRBV15 and TRBJ2-7; 9 bases fit TRBD1. There are 16 residues in the CDR3. V trimming: 1 base; J trimming: 5 bases; junction bases outside the gene matches: 9. CDR1 LNHNV and CDR2 YYDKDF come from the germline V gene (reference sequence). CDR3 amino acids: CATSRGWGTGYHEQYF. The CDR3 nucleotides read TGTGCCACCAGCAGAGGGTGGGGGACAGGGTACCACGAGCAGTACTTC.

CDR3 loop: CASSVEGDRADEAFF. DNA of the CDR3: TGTGCCAGCAGCGTAGAAGGGGACAGGGCAGATGAAGCTTTCTTT. V and J are TRBV9 and TRBJ1-1, with TRBD1 matching over 9 bases. With V trimmed by 0 bases and J by 7 bases, 7 bases remained unmatched. This CDR3 spans 15 amino acids. Germline loops: CDR1 SGDLS, CDR2 YYNGEE.

In this sample, this clone turned up a few times. CDR3 amino acids: CATSRELGQETQYF. The CDR3 DNA reads as TGTGCCACCAGCAGAGAACTTGGCCAAGAGACCCAGTACTTC. The V gene is TRBV15, the J gene TRBJ2-5, with no clear D. V lost 0 bases to trimming and J lost 1 base, with 6 bases between them. The CDR3 has 14 amino acids. Germline lookup yields CDR1 LNHNV and CDR2 YYDKDF (reference sequence). The full variable domain, in which reference TRBV15 and TRBJ2-5 provide the parts outside the CDR3, is DAMVIQNPRYQVTQFGKPVTLSCSQTLNHNVMYWYQQKSSQAPKLLFHYYDKDFNNEADTPDNFQSRRPNTSFCFLDIRSPGLGDTAMYLCATSRELGQETQYFGPGTRLLVL.

The chain has TRBV24-1 and TRBJ1-5; weak D call: TRBD1 (6 bases). V was clipped by 3 bases and J by 4 bases, with 12 bases between them. The CDR3 is 15 amino acids. CDR1 and CDR2 (germline): KGHDR, SFDVKD. CDR3: CATSDSTGRNQPQHF. Here the CDR3 DNA reads TGTGCCACCAGTGATAGTACAGGGAGAAATCAGCCCCAGCATTTT.

This rearrangement joins TRBV5-1 to TRBJ2-1, with TRBD1 identical over 7 bases. The J segment lost 3 bases and the V segment lost 1 base, leaving 4 bases of the junction unmatched. Germline assignment: CDR1 SGHRS and CDR2 YFSETQ. The CDR3 extends over 15 amino acids. The CDR3: CASSLTSGGYNEQFF. The CDR3 coding sequence is TGCGCCAGCAGCTTGACGTCAGGGGGCTACAATGAGCAGTTCTTC.

The chain has TRBV27 and TRBJ1-5; possibly TRBD1 for D (6 bases). Germline CDR1 and CDR2: MNHEY and SMNVEV (reference sequence). The V and J ends lost 8 bases and 5 bases respectively, with 19 bases between them. The CDR3 spans 15 residues. CDR3 protein: CASRPAGVPDQPQHF. CDR3 nucleotides: TGTGCCAGCCGCCCGGCAGGGGTCCCCGATCAGCCCCAGCATTTT.

This clone was detected only once. The chain carries TRBV19 and TRBJ2-5; 11 nucleotides agree with TRBD2. The CDR3 sequence is 14 residues long. The V gene end was trimmed by 7 bases and the J gene end by 3 bases; junction bases not matched to a gene: 4. Germline values: CDR1 LNHDA, CDR2 SQIVND (reference sequence). The CDR3 is CASMGTSGEETQYF. In nucleotides, the CDR3 is TGTGCCAGTATGGGGACTAGCGGAGAAGAGACCCAGTACTTC.

The J gene is TRBJ2-1, the V gene TRBV20-1; 8 nucleotides align to TRBD2. Trimming at V came to 3 bases and at J to 12 bases, leaving 10 bases not matched to a gene. The CDR3 is 13 residues long. The V gene's germline CDR1 is DFQATT and CDR2 SNEGSKA (reference sequence). CDR3 region: CSASGSTGGVQFF. CDR3 bases: TGCAGTGCTAGTGGGTCTACGGGGGGGGTGCAGTTCTTC.

This chain links TRBV5-4 with TRBJ1-2, with TRBD1 matching over 9 bases. Per germline, CDR1 SGHNT and CDR2 YYREEE (reference sequence). This CDR3 spans 13 amino acids. The trim removed 3 bases at V and 5 bases at J, leaving 2 bases unmatched. CDR3 in DNA: TGTGCCAGCAGCTGGACAGGGGCGTATGGCTACACCTTC. Translated: CASSWTGAYGYTF.

CDR3 bases: TGTGCCAGCAGCCAAGATTCAGACAGGGGCAGGGAGCAGTACTTC. This gives the protein CASSQDSDRGREQYF. This sequence joins TRBV14 and TRBJ2-7; 8 positions agree with TRBD1. Germline V gene sequence: CDR1 SGHDN, CDR2 FVKESK. The CDR3 covers 15 residues. The V segment lost 0 bases and the J segment 7 bases; nucleotides outside the gene matches: 8.

This clone was seen a few times. The chain links TRBV4-1 to TRBJ1-5; 9 nucleotides align to TRBD1. The CDR3 consists of 18 residues. J gave up 6 bases and V 1 base, and 13 bases lay outside the gene matches. Germline V lookup: CDR1 MGHRA, CDR2 YSYEKL. CDR3: CASSQGTSGQGISQPQHF. CDR3 bases: TGCGCCAGCAGCCAAGGGACCTCCGGACAGGGGATAAGTCAGCCCCAGCATTTT.

The gene calls are TRBV29-1 and TRBJ2-2; tentatively, D is TRBD2 (6 bases). Germline CDR1 and CDR2: SQVTM and ANQGSEA. The CDR3 is 11 residues long. V was clipped by 6 bases and J by 7 bases, with 9 bases between them. The CDR3, as DNA: TGCAGCGTAGGGCGGGGCGGGGAGCTGTTTTTT. Translating it yields CSVGRGGELFF.

The chain carries TRBV6-1 and TRBJ2-3; no definite D call. The V gene lost 1 base and the J gene lost 7 bases, with 9 bases spanning the gap. The CDR3 contains 13 residues. The germline V gene encodes CDR1 MNHNS and CDR2 SASEGT. CDR3 coding DNA: TGTGCCAGCAGTGAAGTGCGAGGAAATACGCAGTATTTT. Translated: CASSEVRGNTQYF.